This passage covers 10 T cell receptor beta chains from one sample sequenced in a study of blood T cell repertoires in COVID-19 (TCRdb year 2020). Libraries came from the immunoSEQ multiplex PCR assay. As stored in TCRdb, this immuneACCESS dataset retains in-frame rearrangements with V and J assigned. A fraction of the clones does not appear; measured against another copy, unresolved V genes explain less than half of the discrepancy, and the remainder lacks a known reason. The table for this sample lists more than 120,000 clones; more than 75% of them were counted only once. The ten biggest clones cover roughly 2.6% of the sample. The sequencing input was peripheral blood. The receptors shown here come from a human donor with acute or convalescent COVID-19. The donor label of this sample is uncertain.

The genes are TRBV18 and TRBJ1-5; TRBD1 agrees at 9 bases. This CDR3 has 15 amino acids. In germline, CDR1 is KGHSH, CDR2 LQKENI. After removal of 2 bases from V and 5 bases from J, the junction contained 4 bases not matched to a gene. The CDR3 sequence is CASSPWGQGDQPQHF. The DNA for the CDR3 is TGTGCCAGCTCACCATGGGGACAGGGCGATCAGCCCCAGCATTTT.

The CDR3 loop reads CARSLLLSGGPNTGELFF. As DNA, the CDR3 is TGTGCCAGAAGCTTGTTATTGAGCGGGGGGCCGAACACCGGGGAGCTGTTTTTT. The genes are TRBV5-3 and TRBJ2-2, with 9 bases identical to TRBD2. TRBV5-3 is flagged as an ORF with uncertain function. CDR3 length: 18 residues. The J segment lost 0 bases and the V segment lost 1 base, leaving 7 bases of the junction unmatched.

The rearrangement links TRBV11-2 to TRBJ1-4, with 12 bases matching TRBD1. V lost 3 bases to trimming and J lost 7 bases; unmatched junction nucleotides: 3. From germline, CDR1 is SGHAT and CDR2 FQNNGV. This CDR3 contains 15 residues. CDR3 sequence (DNA): TGTGCCAGCAGCTTGGGACAGGGGGCTAGTGAAAAACTGTTTTTT. It encodes CASSLGQGASEKLFF.

In DNA form, the CDR3 reads TGTGCCAGCAGCGACGGGTACTCCTACGAGCAGTACTTC. Amino acid sequence: CASSDGYSYEQYF. The J gene is TRBJ2-7, the V gene TRBV5-8, with D unresolved. Germline assignment: CDR1 SGHTS and CDR2 YDEGEE. The CDR3 length is 13 residues. The V end lost 4 bases, the J end lost 0 bases, and 8 bases lay between the germline ends.

The chain carries TRBV24-1 and TRBJ1-4; D not resolved. The V and J ends lost 3 bases and 0 bases respectively, with 10 bases between them. Germline assignment: CDR1 KGHDR and CDR2 SFDVKD. The CDR3 length is 16 residues. CDR3 in amino acids: CATSDGGIATNEKLFF. The CDR3 nucleotides are TGTGCCACCAGTGATGGAGGGATTGCAACTAATGAAAAACTGTTTTTT.

About this clone itself: Other DNA sequences in the same sample also yield this CDR3. The rearrangement uses TRBV9 and TRBJ2-6; D remains ambiguous. This CDR3 has 14 amino acids. Germline CDR1 and CDR2: SGDLS and YYNGEE. V dropped 4 bases and J dropped 4 bases, with 9 bases sitting between them. This chain's CDR3 is CASSSSSGANVLTF. The DNA of the CDR3 is TGTGCCAGCAGCTCTAGTTCCGGGGCCAACGTCCTGACTTTC. Full variable domain (missing parts from reference TRBV9 and TRBJ2-6): DSGVTQTPKHLITATGQRVTLRCSPRSGDLSVYWYQQSLDQGLQFLIQYYNGEERAKGNILERFSAQQFPDLHSELNLSSLELGDSALYFCASSSSSGANVLTFGAGSRLTVL.

The chain is built from TRBV11-3 and TRBJ2-1, with 8 bases fitting TRBD2. J was trimmed by 6 bases and V by 5 bases; bases with no gene match: 9. Germline V CDR1 and CDR2: SGHNT, YENEEA. The CDR3 is made up of 15 amino acids. CDR3 residues: CASSLAGGRANEQFF. The CDR3 DNA reads TGTGCCAGCAGCCTTGCGGGGGGTCGGGCCAATGAGCAGTTCTTC.

As to this clone: Other DNA sequences in the same sample also yield this CDR3. The chain recombines TRBV9 with TRBJ1-2, with D possibly being TRBD1 (6 bases). Germline loops: CDR1 SGDLS, CDR2 YYNGEE. Trimming removed 4 bases at V and 0 bases at J, with 10 bases between. The CDR3 is 14 amino acids. CDR3 sequence reads: CASSPPGANYGYTF. The DNA for the CDR3 is TGTGCCAGCAGCCCCCCAGGGGCTAACTATGGCTACACCTTC.

This rearrangement joins TRBV7-3 to TRBJ2-2; TRBD1 aligns across 8 bases. This CDR3 comprises 16 residues. Germline-derived CDR1 and CDR2 are SGHTA and FQGTGA. Germline trimming cut 5 bases from V and 5 bases from J; bases unmatched to any gene: 10. CDR3 in amino acids: CASSLWTGPGTGELFF. The CDR3 nucleotides read TGTGCCAGCAGCCTTTGGACAGGGCCGGGGACCGGGGAGCTGTTTTTT. The whole variable domain, filled in from reference TRBV7-3 and TRBJ2-2, reads GAGVSQTPSNKVTEKGKYVELRCDPISGHTALYWYRQSLGQGPEFLIYFQGTGAADDSGLPNDRFFAVRPEGSVSTLKIQRTERGDSAVYLCASSLWTGPGTGELFFGEGSRLTVL.

Here the CDR3 DNA reads TGCAGCGTTGAATCGAGAGAGACCTACGAGCAGTACTTC. This translates into CSVESRETYEQYF. The chain carries TRBV29-1 and TRBJ2-7; no reliable D call. This CDR3 contains 13 residues. Germline V lookup: CDR1 SQVTM, CDR2 ANQGSEA. Trimming removed 2 bases at V and 2 bases at J, with 10 bases between.